The 24 T cell receptor beta chains below come from one sample, sequenced in a study of graft-versus-host responses after intestinal transplantation (dated by TCRdb to the early 2020s). Library preparation employed the immunoSEQ multiplex PCR assay. The table comes from immuneACCESS by way of TCRdb, which keeps in-frame sequences with V and J called. Part of the clones is missing from these tables; in studies checked, under half for an unresolved V gene and the rest for unknown reasons. Present in this sample are approximately 12,000 clones, roughly 84% of which were seen just once. The ten biggest clones cover about 9.4% of the sample. Sample: PBMCs, taken roughly 300 days after intestinal transplant. These receptors were taken from a human patient who received an intestinal transplant, so some T cells may come from the graft donor.

This chain connects TRBV7-9 to TRBJ2-5; possible D gene TRBD2, 5 bases. The assigned J gene may be wrong: the sequence end matches TRBJ2-7 better. CDR3 length equals 13 residues. Germline CDR1 and CDR2: SEHNR and FQNEAQ (reference sequence). CDR3 coding DNA: TGTGCCAGCAGCTCCACTAGTTCCCACGAGCAGTACTTC. Protein product: CASSSTSSHEQYF.

The chain carries TRBV9 and TRBJ2-1; 8 bases fit TRBD2. The CDR3 is made up of 17 amino acids. From germline, CDR1 is SGDLS and CDR2 YYNGEE. V trimming: 0 bases; J trimming: 0 bases; junction bases outside the gene matches: 5. The CDR3 loop reads CASSVGMSGSSYNEQFF. CDR3 coding DNA: TGTGCCAGCAGCGTAGGTATGAGCGGGAGCTCCTACAATGAGCAGTTCTTC.

The chain couples TRBV5-4 to TRBJ1-2, with D possibly matching TRBD1 (5 bases). Trimming pared 1 base from V and 2 bases from J, leaving 9 bases between. The CDR3 consists of 14 residues. Germline V gene lookup returns CDR1 SGHNT and CDR2 YYREEE (reference sequence). The CDR3 coding sequence is TGTGCCAGCAGCTTGAGGGGAGCCAACTATGGCTACACCTTC. It codes for CASSLRGANYGYTF.

The chain joins TRBV29-1 to TRBJ1-4; 7 bases match TRBD1. Germline trimming cut 6 bases from V and 4 bases from J; bases unmatched to any gene: 8. Germline lookup yields CDR1 SQVTM and CDR2 ANQGSEA. The CDR3 is 14 amino acids. The CDR3 spells CSVGGTVGNEKLFF. The CDR3 coding sequence is TGCAGCGTCGGGGGGACAGTGGGTAATGAAAAACTGTTTTTT. Drawing the rest from reference TRBV29-1 and TRBJ1-4, the complete variable domain is SAVISQKPSRDICQRGTSLTIQCQVDSQVTMMFWYRQQPGQSLTLIATANQGSEATYESGFVIDKFPISRPNLTFSTLTVSNMSPEDSSIYLCSVGGTVGNEKLFFGSGTQLSVL.

V usage is TRBV27 and J usage is TRBJ2-1; D remains unclear. The ends were cut back, 3 bases at V and 8 bases at J, with 11 bases in the middle. Germline V gene sequence: CDR1 MNHEY, CDR2 SMNVEV (reference sequence). The CDR3 covers 13 residues. The CDR3 loop reads CASSLRLVDEQFF. The DNA of the CDR3 is TGTGCCAGCAGTTTGAGGCTAGTAGATGAGCAGTTCTTC.

The gene calls are TRBV27 and TRBJ2-7; D unresolved. CDR3 length equals 14 residues. Between the trimmed V and J ends, which lost 1 base and 2 bases, there was a span of 9 bases. In germline, CDR1 is MNHEY, CDR2 SMNVEV (reference sequence). The CDR3 loop reads CASSLFSGAYEQYF. CDR3 in DNA: TGTGCCAGCAGTTTATTTTCCGGTGCCTACGAGCAGTACTTC.

The chain uses TRBV2 and TRBJ1-4; 7 bases map to TRBD1. V was pared by 6 bases and J by 0 bases, with 7 bases of the junction left unmatched. Germline V lookup: CDR1 SNHLY, CDR2 FYNNEI. The CDR3 runs 16 residues. The CDR3 DNA sequence: TGTGCCAGCAGAGTCAGGGGGTTAGCAACTAATGAAAAACTGTTTTTT. Protein product: CASRVRGLATNEKLFF.

The genes are TRBV28 and TRBJ2-7; perhaps TRBD2 as D (6 bases). V gave up 2 bases and J gave up 2 bases, with 19 bases separating them. In germline, CDR1 is MDHEN, CDR2 SYDVKM. The CDR3 runs to 17 residues. DNA of the CDR3: TGTGCCAGCAGTTTAGCGGAGGGCTGGCGTTCGGCCTACGAGCAGTACTTC. Its translation is CASSLAEGWRSAYEQYF. Supplemented by reference TRBV28 and TRBJ2-7, the full variable domain reads DVKVTQSSRYLVKRTGEKVFLECVQDMDHENMFWYRQDPGLGLRLIYFSYDVKMKEKGDIPEGYSVSREKKERFSLILESASTNQTSMYLCASSLAEGWRSAYEQYFGPGTRLTVT.

The chain links TRBV27 to TRBJ2-7; 11 nucleotides match TRBD2. From germline, CDR1 is MNHEY and CDR2 SMNVEV (reference sequence). The CDR3 is 15 amino acids. J was trimmed by 4 bases and V by 5 bases; bases with no gene match: 7. As DNA, the CDR3 is TGTGCCAGCAGTAAAACTAGCGGGAGTTATTACGAGCAGTACTTC. This sequence encodes CASSKTSGSYYEQYF.

The CDR3 DNA sequence: TGTGCCAGCAGCTTGATGGGACTAGCGGGGTACAATGAGCAGTTCTTC. This encodes CASSLMGLAGYNEQFF. The chain uses TRBV5-6 and TRBJ2-1; 13 bases are shared with TRBD2. The V gene's germline CDR1 is SGHDT and CDR2 YYEEEE. This CDR3 region has 16 residues. After removal of 1 base from V and 4 bases from J, the junction contained 2 bases not matched to a gene.

There are a few counts of this clone. This rearrangement joins TRBV6-4 to TRBJ2-2; D is ambiguous. The V and J ends lost 0 bases and 4 bases respectively, with 3 bases between them. CDR3 size: 13 residues. CDR1 MRHNA and CDR2 SNTAGT come from the germline V gene. CDR3 DNA: TGTGCCAGCAGTGACTCGGGCACCGGGGAGCTGTTTTTT. Translated: CASSDSGTGELFF.

The chain joins TRBV7-9 to TRBJ1-4; D is perhaps TRBD1 (5 bases). The CDR3 totals 14 residues. V was clipped by 4 bases and J by 8 bases, with 14 bases between them. CDR1 is SEHNR and CDR2 is FQNEAQ in the germline V gene (reference sequence). The CDR3 DNA reads as TGTGCCAGCAGCTCGGATGAGTGGGGCGAAAAACTGTTTTTT. It is translated as CASSSDEWGEKLFF.

The rearrangement joins TRBV9 to TRBJ1-2; D is undetermined. Germline V lookup: CDR1 SGDLS, CDR2 YYNGEE. The CDR3 contains 13 residues. V was pared by 0 bases and J by 6 bases, with 9 bases between. CDR3 region: CASSVDGSDGYTF. CDR3 bases: TGTGCCAGCAGCGTAGACGGGTCAGATGGCTACACCTTC.

This sequence joins TRBV9 and TRBJ1-3, with 8 bases matching TRBD1. In germline, CDR1 is SGDLS, CDR2 YYNGEE. With 0 bases clipped from V and 7 bases from J, the junction kept 9 bases outside the gene matches. The CDR3 has 16 residues. CDR3 in amino acids: CASSVEQGGNWNTIYF. The CDR3 nucleotides read TGTGCCAGCAGCGTAGAACAGGGGGGGAATTGGAACACCATATATTTT.

V and J are TRBV7-6 and TRBJ1-2; tentatively, D is TRBD1 (6 bases). Between the trimmed V and J ends, which lost 2 bases and 4 bases, there was a span of 20 bases. The germline V gene has CDR1 SGHVS and CDR2 FNYEAQ. The CDR3 covers 17 residues. In nucleotides, the CDR3 is TGTGCCAGCAGCTTATTTATGCCCAGGGGCGCAGCCTATGGCTACACCTTC. Its protein is CASSLFMPRGAAYGYTF.

This chain links TRBV4-1 with TRBJ2-4; no clear D. Trimming pared 3 bases from V and 2 bases from J, leaving 14 bases between. The CDR3 is 16 residues long. The germline CDR1 and CDR2 sequences are MGHRA and YSYEKL. The chain's CDR3 is CASSHWPIWTKNIQYF. The CDR3 DNA sequence: TGCGCCAGCAGCCATTGGCCGATCTGGACCAAAAACATTCAGTACTTC.

Concerning this clone: This is likely a read error, given that the CDR3 carries no conserved phenylalanine or tryptophan at its end. The CDR3 bases are TGCGCCAGCTGGGACAGGCGTTATGGCTACACCTCC. This codes for CASWDRRYGYTS. The chain has TRBV10-2 and TRBJ1-2; TRBD1 matches at 8 bases. V was pared by 8 bases and J by 5 bases, with 4 bases of the junction left unmatched. Germline lookup yields CDR1 WSHSY and CDR2 SAAADI. The CDR3 sequence is 12 residues long.

This clone is labeled as hyperexpanded (1% or more). The chain recombines TRBV7-8 with TRBJ1-2; perhaps TRBD1 as D (6 bases). The V and J ends lost 3 bases and 9 bases respectively, with 23 bases between them. Germline values: CDR1 SGHVS, CDR2 FQNEAQ. The CDR3 runs to 16 residues. The CDR3 is CASSFTTDNRAVSYTF. In DNA, the CDR3 is TGTGCCAGCAGCTTCACAACCGACAACAGGGCCGTAAGCTACACCTTC.

The chain employs TRBV6-5 and TRBJ1-1, with 10 nucleotides matching TRBD1. This CDR3 comprises 15 residues. V was pared by 2 bases and J by 2 bases, with 2 bases of the junction left unmatched. The germline CDR1 and CDR2 sequences are MNHEY and SVGAGI. The CDR3 DNA is TGTGCCAGCAGTTACCCGACAGGGGGCAACACTGAAGCTTTCTTT. Protein product: CASSYPTGGNTEAFF.

The chain links TRBV23-1 to TRBJ1-5; no clear D gene. TRBV23-1 counts as an open reading frame of uncertain function. V lost 0 bases to trimming and J lost 4 bases, with 13 bases between them. This CDR3 has 16 amino acids. CDR3 sequence reads: CASSQSIRRPNQPQHF. CDR3 bases: TGCGCCAGCAGTCAATCTATCAGAAGGCCTAATCAGCCCCAGCATTTT.

This clone showed up just a few times. This chain uses TRBV6-5 with TRBJ1-1; D possibly corresponds to TRBD1 (6 bases). CDR3 length: 14 amino acids. Germline lookup yields CDR1 MNHEY and CDR2 SVGAGI. V was pared by 5 bases and J by 2 bases, with 12 bases between. The CDR3 coding sequence is TGTGCCAGCAGTCCCTGGACAGCTAACACTGAAGCTTTCTTT. As protein: CASSPWTANTEAFF.

This sequence joins TRBV5-1 and TRBJ1-5, with TRBD1 as a possible D gene (6 bases). Trimming removed 0 bases from V and 6 bases from J, with 10 bases in between. This CDR3 is built from 14 residues. Germline V gene sequence: CDR1 SGHRS, CDR2 YFSETQ. CDR3 sequence (DNA): TGCGCCAGCAGCTTGGCCGGGGGGGCTCAGCCCCAGCATTTT. Translated, it gives CASSLAGGAQPQHF.

J is TRBJ2-7 and V is TRBV5-1, with D perhaps TRBD1 (5 bases). The CDR3 spans 16 residues. V shed 3 bases and J shed 0 bases, with 16 bases lying between them. The germline V gene has CDR1 SGHRS and CDR2 YFSETQ. The CDR3 DNA is TGCGCCAGCAGCTCTCAGGGTTTTGGCTCCTCCTACGAGCAGTACTTC. Translation: CASSSQGFGSSYEQYF.

This clone occurred once. The rearrangement uses TRBV5-6 and TRBJ1-2; D gene unclear. Germline-derived CDR1 and CDR2 are SGHDT and YYEEEE. The V end was cut by 4 bases, the J end by 4 bases, with 11 bases between. This CDR3 has 13 residues. Here the CDR3 DNA reads TGTGCCAGCAGCGTACGGGTTACCTATGGCTACACCTTC. Amino acid sequence: CASSVRVTYGYTF.